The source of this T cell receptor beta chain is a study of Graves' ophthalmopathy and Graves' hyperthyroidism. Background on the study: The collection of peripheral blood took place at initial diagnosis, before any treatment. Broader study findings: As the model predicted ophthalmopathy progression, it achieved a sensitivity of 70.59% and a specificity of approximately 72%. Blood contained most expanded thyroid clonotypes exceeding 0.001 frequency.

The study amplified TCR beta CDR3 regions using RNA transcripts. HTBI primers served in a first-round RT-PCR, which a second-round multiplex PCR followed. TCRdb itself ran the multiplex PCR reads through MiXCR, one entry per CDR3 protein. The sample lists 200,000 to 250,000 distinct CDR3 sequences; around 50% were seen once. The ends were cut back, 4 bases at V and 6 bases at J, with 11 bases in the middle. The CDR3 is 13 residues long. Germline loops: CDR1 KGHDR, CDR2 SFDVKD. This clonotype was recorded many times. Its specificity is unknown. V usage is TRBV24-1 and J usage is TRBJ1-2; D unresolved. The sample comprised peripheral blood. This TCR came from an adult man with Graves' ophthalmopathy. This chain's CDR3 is CATSDRVWDGYTF. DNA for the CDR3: TGTGCCACCAGTGACCGCGTCTGGGATGGCTACACCTTC.